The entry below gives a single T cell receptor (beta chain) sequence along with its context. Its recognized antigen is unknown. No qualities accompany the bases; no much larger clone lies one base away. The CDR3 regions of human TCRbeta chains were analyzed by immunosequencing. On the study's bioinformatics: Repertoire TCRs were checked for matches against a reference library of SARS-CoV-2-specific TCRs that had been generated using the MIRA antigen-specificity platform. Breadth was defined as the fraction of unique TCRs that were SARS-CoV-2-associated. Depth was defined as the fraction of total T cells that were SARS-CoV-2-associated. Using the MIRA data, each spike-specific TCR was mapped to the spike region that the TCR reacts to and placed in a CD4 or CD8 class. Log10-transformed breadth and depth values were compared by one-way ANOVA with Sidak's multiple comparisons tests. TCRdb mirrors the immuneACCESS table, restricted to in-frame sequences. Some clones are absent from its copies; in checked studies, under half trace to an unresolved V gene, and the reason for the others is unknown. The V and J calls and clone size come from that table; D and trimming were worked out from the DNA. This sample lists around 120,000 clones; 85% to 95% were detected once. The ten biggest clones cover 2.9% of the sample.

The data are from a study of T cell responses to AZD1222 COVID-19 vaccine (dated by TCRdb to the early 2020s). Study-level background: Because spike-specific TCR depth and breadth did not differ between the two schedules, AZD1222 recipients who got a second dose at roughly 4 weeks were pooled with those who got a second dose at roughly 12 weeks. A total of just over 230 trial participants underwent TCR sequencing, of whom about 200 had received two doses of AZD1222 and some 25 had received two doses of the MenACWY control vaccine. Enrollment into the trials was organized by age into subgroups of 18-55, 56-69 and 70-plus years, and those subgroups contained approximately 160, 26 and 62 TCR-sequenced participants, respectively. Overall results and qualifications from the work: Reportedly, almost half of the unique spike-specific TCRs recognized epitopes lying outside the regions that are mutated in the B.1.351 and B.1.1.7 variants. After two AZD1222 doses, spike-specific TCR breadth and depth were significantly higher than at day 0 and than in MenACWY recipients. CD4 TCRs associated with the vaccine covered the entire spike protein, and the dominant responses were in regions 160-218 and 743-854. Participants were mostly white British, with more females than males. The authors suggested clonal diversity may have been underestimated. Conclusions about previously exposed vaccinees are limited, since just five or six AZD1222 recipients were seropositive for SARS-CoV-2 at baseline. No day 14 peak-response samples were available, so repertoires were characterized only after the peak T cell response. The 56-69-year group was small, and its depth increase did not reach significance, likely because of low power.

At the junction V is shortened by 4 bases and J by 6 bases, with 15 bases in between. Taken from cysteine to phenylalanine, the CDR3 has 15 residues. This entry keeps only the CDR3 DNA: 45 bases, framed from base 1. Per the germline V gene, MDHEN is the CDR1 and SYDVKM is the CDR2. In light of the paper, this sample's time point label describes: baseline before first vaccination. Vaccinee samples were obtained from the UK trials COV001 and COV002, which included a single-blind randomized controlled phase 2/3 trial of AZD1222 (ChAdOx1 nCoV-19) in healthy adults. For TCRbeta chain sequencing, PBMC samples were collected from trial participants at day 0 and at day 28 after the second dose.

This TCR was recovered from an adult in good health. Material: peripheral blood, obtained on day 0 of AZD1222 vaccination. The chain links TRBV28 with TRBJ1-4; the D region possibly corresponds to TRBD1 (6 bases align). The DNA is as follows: TGTGCCAGCAGTTCTCCCGGGGGCGGCGATGAAAAACTGTTTTTT. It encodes CASSSPGGGDEKLFF. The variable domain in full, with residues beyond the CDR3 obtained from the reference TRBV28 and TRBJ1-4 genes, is DVKVTQSSRYLVKRTGEKVFLECVQDMDHENMFWYRQDPGLGLRLIYFSYDVKMKEKGDIPEGYSVSREKKERFSLILESASTNQTSMYLCASSSPGGGDEKLFFGSGTQLSVL.